The clone carrying this TCR beta chain was counted between two and nine times. This entry belongs to a study of cytomegalovirus exposure and HLA in healthy donors. The donors gave bone marrow, and they were healthy. With 60 Vbeta and 13 Jbeta primers, the PCR was carried out. Generated by immunoSEQ multiplex PCR, the TCRdb table keeps only in-frame clones and is missing some. The repertoire includes 100,000 to 150,000 clones, roughly 63% of them detected once, and around 1.6% sits in the top ten. Material for sequencing was PBMCs. This receptor was obtained from a man in his thirties or forties in good health and CMV-seropositive.

The DNA of the CDR3 is TGTGCCAGCAGCCCTAGCGGGGCCTGGAATGAGCAGTTCTTC. Its protein product is CASSPSGAWNEQFF. This chain connects TRBV5-4 to TRBJ2-1; 9 bases align to TRBD2. The CDR3 loop spans 14 amino acids. V lost 4 bases and J lost 7; bases outside the gene matches: 6. Germline V CDR1 and CDR2: SGHNT, YYREEE (reference sequence).